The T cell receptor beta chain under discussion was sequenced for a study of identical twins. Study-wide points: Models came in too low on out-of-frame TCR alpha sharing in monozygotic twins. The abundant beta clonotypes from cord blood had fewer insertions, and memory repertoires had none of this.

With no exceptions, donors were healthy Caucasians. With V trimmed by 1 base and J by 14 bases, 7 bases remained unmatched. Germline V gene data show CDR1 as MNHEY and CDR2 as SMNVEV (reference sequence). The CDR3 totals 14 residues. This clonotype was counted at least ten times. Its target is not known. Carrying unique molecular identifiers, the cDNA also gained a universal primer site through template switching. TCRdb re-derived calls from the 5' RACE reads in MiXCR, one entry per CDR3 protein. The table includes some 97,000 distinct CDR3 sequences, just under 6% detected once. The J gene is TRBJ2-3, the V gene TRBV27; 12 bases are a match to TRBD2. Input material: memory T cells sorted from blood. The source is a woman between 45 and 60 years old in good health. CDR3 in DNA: TGTGCCAGCAGTTTATTTGATACTAGCGGGAGGTTGTATTTT. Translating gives CASSLFDTSGRLYF.